The T cell receptor beta chain described here comes from a study of cytomegalovirus exposure and HLA in healthy donors. The wider study: For the approximately 400 genotyped donors, 80% to 90% fell within the Caucasian-associated ancestry cluster.

As concerns this clone: Its antigen is currently unknown.

Study-wide points: The authors later linked a missense DCLRE1C variant to TCR beta V- and J-gene trimming.

PCR employed 60 Vbeta and 13 Jbeta primers. Assay used: immunoSEQ multiplex PCR; TCRdb lists only in-frame clones, some missing. The sample records some 81,000 clones, over 60% being singletons. Germline lookup yields CDR1 SGHKS and CDR2 YYEKEE (reference sequence). Trimming left V 2 bases short and J 0 bases short, with 15 bases between. This CDR3 has 16 residues. This chain connects TRBV5-5 to TRBJ2-7; a weak D match, TRBD1 (6 bases). The receptor was isolated from a woman aged 40-49 years in good health and CMV-seropositive. Sequencing was carried out using PBMCs. CDR3 residues: CASSFKQGPISYEQYF. CDR3 in DNA: TGTGCCAGCAGCTTTAAGCAGGGGCCGATCTCCTACGAGCAGTACTTC.